Listed here is a single T cell receptor beta chain. The antigen is undetermined. V was pared by 1 base and J by 4 bases, with 7 bases between. The germline CDR1 and CDR2 sequences are LGHNA and YNFKEQ. The CDR3 length is 14 residues. Collection of blood occurred at baseline, at cycle 4 day 1, and at cycle 7 day 1. Assay used: immunoSEQ multiplex PCR; TCRdb lists only in-frame clones, some missing. The sample includes fewer than 65,000 clones, approximately 90% of them seen just once. The data were taken from a study of OX40 agonist ivuxolimab in advanced cancers. Study context: Dose-escalation patients had hepatocellular carcinoma, melanoma, renal cell or head and neck cancer. Patients with prior anti-PD-1, anti-PD-L1 or anti-CTLA-4 therapy were eligible; approximately 40% had some.

Study-wide results and limits: On average, CD8+ T cells showed a greater number of expanded clones than CD4+.

The rearrangement links TRBV4-2 to TRBJ1-4, with D perhaps matching TRBD1 (5 bases). This clonotype was obtained from an adult with an advanced solid tumor such as melanoma, head and neck, liver or kidney cancer. Specimen: CD4+ or CD8+ T cells sorted from blood, collected in a trial of the OX40 agonist ivuxolimab. The chain's CDR3 is CASSQGQNNEKLFF. The CDR3, as DNA: TGTGCCAGCAGCCAAGGACAGAATAATGAAAAACTGTTTTTT.